This T cell receptor (beta chain) was sequenced for a study of T cell repertoires in aging, cancer and after chemotherapy. Multiplex touch-down PCR with TRB-A/B primers amplified rearranged V-D-J TRB sequences. TCRdb re-called the multiplex PCR reads through MiXCR, storing one row per CDR3 protein. The sample lists around 13,000 distinct CDR3 sequences, 35% to 45% seen once, with approximately 6.6% in the top ten. Amplification of TCR beta used genomic DNA extracted from peripheral blood. Study findings and constraints: In healthy donors, age-related TCR diversity loss mainly reflected lost richness. Untreated cancer patients had significantly lower blood TCR diversity than age-matched healthy donors. The repertoire data cannot show anything about immunological memory following chemotherapy.

By share of the sample, this clonotype is medium-sized. Its cognate antigen is unknown. The V end lost 0 bases, the J end lost 2 bases, and 8 bases lay between the germline ends. The CDR3 is 15 amino acids. CDR1 and CDR2 (germline): SQVTM, ANQGSEA. This clonotype was obtained from a human donor in good health. The donor label of this sample is uncertain. The sample was blood. The chain carries TRBV29-1 and TRBJ2-6; D not resolved. The CDR3 is CSVEDGSTGANVLTF. CDR3 DNA: TGCAGCGTTGAAGACGGGTCGACTGGGGCCAACGTCCTGACTTTC.